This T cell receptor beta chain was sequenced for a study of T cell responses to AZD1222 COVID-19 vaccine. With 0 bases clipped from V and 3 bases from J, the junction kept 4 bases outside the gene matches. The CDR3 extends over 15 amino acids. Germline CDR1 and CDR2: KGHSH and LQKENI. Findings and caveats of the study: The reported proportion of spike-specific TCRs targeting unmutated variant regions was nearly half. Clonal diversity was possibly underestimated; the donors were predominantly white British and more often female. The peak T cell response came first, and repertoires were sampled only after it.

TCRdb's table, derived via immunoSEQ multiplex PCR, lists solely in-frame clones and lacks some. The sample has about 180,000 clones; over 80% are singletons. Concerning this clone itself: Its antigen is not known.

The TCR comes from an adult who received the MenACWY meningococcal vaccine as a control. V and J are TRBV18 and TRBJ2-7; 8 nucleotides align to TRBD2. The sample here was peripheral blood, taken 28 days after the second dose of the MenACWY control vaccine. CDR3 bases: TGTGCCAGCTCACCACCCTCCAGCGGGGGCTACGAGCAGTACTTC. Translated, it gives CASSPPSSGGYEQYF.